The 6 T cell receptor beta chains listed next were all sequenced from one sample in a study of T cell repertoires in cytomegalovirus infection. No cognate antigen is known for these TCRs. TCRdb called the reads again in MiXCR, with one record for every CDR3 protein. The sample holds 550,000 to 850,000 distinct CDR3 sequences, roughly 36% seen once. The sequencing here drew on cultured PBMCs, taken from culture after CMV antigen stimulation. Receptors originate from a human donor in good health (CMV status not recorded). Some clones in this sample may be carry-over from other donors' samples.

This clonotype showed up just a few times. The gene calls are TRBV7-2 and TRBJ2-3, with a possible D match to TRBD2 (7 bases). V lost 4 bases and J lost 3, with 14 bases in between. In germline, CDR1 is SGHTA, CDR2 FQGNSA. This CDR3 region has 15 residues. The CDR3 region has the DNA TGTGCCAGCAGCTGGGGGGGCCAATATACAGATACGCAGTATTTT. It yields the protein CASSWGGQYTDTQYF.

This clonotype appeared a single time. The V gene is TRBV7-9, the J gene TRBJ2-7; TRBD1 aligns across 8 bases. Germline lookup yields CDR1 SEHNR and CDR2 FQNEAQ (reference sequence). Germline trimming cut 6 bases from V and 7 bases from J; bases unmatched to any gene: 11. The CDR3 is 14 residues long. The CDR3 DNA reads as TGTGCCAGCAGAGACCAGGGGGCTGGTGAAGAGCAGTACTTC. Protein: CASRDQGAGEEQYF.

This clonotype was seen only a few times. This chain links TRBV5-1 with TRBJ1-2, with D possibly being TRBD1 (6 bases). Trimming removed 2 bases from V and 3 bases from J, with 17 bases in between. CDR3 size: 16 residues. The V gene's germline CDR1 is SGHRS and CDR2 YFSETQ. CDR3 nucleotide sequence: TGCGCCAGCAGCTTTACAGGGTCCCTAGGGGACTATGGCTACACCTTC. Its protein is CASSFTGSLGDYGYTF.

This clonotype came up a few times. The genes are TRBV7-2 and TRBJ2-7, with 10 nucleotides matching TRBD2. CDR1 is SGHTA, CDR2 FQGNSA, per germline. There are 15 residues in the CDR3. V shed 5 bases, J shed 2 bases, and the junction held 6 bases outside the gene matches. The CDR3 sequence: CASSRTSGQTYEQYF. The CDR3 bases are TGTGCCAGCAGCCGGACTAGCGGCCAAACCTACGAGCAGTACTTC. The full variable domain, with the rest looked up from reference TRBV7-2 and TRBJ2-7, is GAGVSQSPSNKVTEKGKDVELRCDPISGHTALYWYRQSLGQGLEFLIYFQGNSAPDKSGLPSDRFSAERTGGSVSTLTIQRTQQEDSAVYLCASSRTSGQTYEQYFGPGTRLTVT.

The chain has TRBV5-4 and TRBJ1-1, with a tentative D call TRBD1 (5 bases). Germline V gene lookup returns CDR1 SGHNT and CDR2 YYREEE (reference sequence). Between the trimmed V and J ends, which lost 3 bases and 5 bases, there was a span of 11 bases. The CDR3 has 13 amino acids. CDR3 region: CASSWGGGTEAFF. The CDR3 coding sequence is TGTGCCAGCAGCTGGGGTGGGGGGACTGAAGCTTTCTTT.

This sequence joins TRBV6-5 and TRBJ2-5, with 16 bases aligning to TRBD2. This CDR3 comprises 16 residues. The germline gives CDR1 MNHEY, CDR2 SVGAGI. The J segment lost 2 bases and the V segment lost 6 bases, leaving 3 bases of the junction unmatched. CDR3 nucleotides: TGTGCCAGCAGGGGACTAGCGGGGGGGCCGCAAGAGACCCAGTACTTC. This encodes CASRGLAGGPQETQYF.